The rows below give T cell receptor beta chains drawn from one sample of a study of blood T cell repertoires in COVID-19. Using immunoSEQ multiplex PCR, the repertoire was profiled, and TCRdb retains in-frame clones only, with some absent. This sample has about 220,000 clones, with around 85% found just once. Sequenced: peripheral blood. The receptors originated from a woman in her 70s with COVID-19, enrolled during active disease. Each CDR3 is given with its conserved first and last residue. Fields, in order: clone size, V gene, J gene, D gene, CDR3 DNA, CDR3 protein. D genes are given only for firm matches. Rows give clone size only sometimes, using once, few, many, or a class for an expanded clone.

>.|TRBV6-6|TRBJ1-2|TRBD1
TGTGCCAGCAGCTCCGGGACAGGGGAGAGTGGCTACACCTTC
CASSSGTGESGYTF
>.|TRBV12-3/TRBV12-4|TRBJ1-1|.
TGTGCCAGCAGTCAGGGATTTGTCACTGAAGCTTTCTTT
CASSQGFVTEAFF
>few|TRBV9|TRBJ2-7|TRBD1
TGTGCCAGCAAACACCCGGGACAGGGGTCGGAGCAGTACTTC
CASKHPGQGSEQYF
>.|TRBV2|TRBJ1-4|.
TGTGCCAGCAGTTTGCGGGGGGGAGATGAAAAACTGTTTTTT
CASSLRGGDEKLFF
>.|TRBV12-3/TRBV12-4|TRBJ1-2|TRBD1
TGTGCCAGCAGCCCGGGACAGCTACATTTAACCTTC
CASSPGQLHLTF
>.|TRBV3-1/TRBV3-2|TRBJ1-1|.
TGTGCCAGCACCCTCGGTGCTTCTGGCACTGAAGCTTTCTTT
CASTLGASGTEAFF
>.|TRBV27|TRBJ1-1|.
TGTGCCAGCAGGGCCACAGGATCTACGGAGGCTTTCTTT
CASRATGSTEAFF
>once|TRBV24-1|TRBJ1-2|.
TGTGCCACCAGTGTTGGGAGTAGCTACACCTTC
CATSVGSSYTF
>.|TRBV11-1|TRBJ2-4|.
TGTGCCAGCAGCTTCGGGCTAGCCGGCCCGGAGAACATTCAGTACTTC
CASSFGLAGPENIQYF
>few|TRBV6-5|TRBJ1-4|TRBD1
TGTGCCAGCAGAACCCGGGACAGGGACGAAAAACTGTTTTTT
CASRTRDRDEKLFF
>.|TRBV30|TRBJ1-2|.
TGTGCCTGGAGTGTACTCGGGAGGAACTATGGCTACACCTTC
CAWSVLGRNYGYTF
>.|TRBV9|TRBJ1-5|TRBD1
TGTGCCAGCAGCGGAGGGACAGGGTTTCAGCCCCAGCATTTT
CASSGGTGFQPQHF
>once|TRBV6-2/TRBV6-3|TRBJ2-7|TRBD1
TGTGCCAGCAGCCGTTGGACAGGGGTTGTCGAGCAGTACTTC
CASSRWTGVVEQYF
>.|TRBV29-1|TRBJ1-1|.
TGCAGCGCTGCGGGTGTCTCTGAAGCTTTCTTT
CSAAGVSEAFF
>.|TRBV7-9|TRBJ1-2|.
TGTGCCAGCAGCTTAGTGAACGGGGGGCTGGTCTATGGCTACACCTTC
CASSLVNGGLVYGYTF
>few|TRBV19|TRBJ2-7|TRBD1
TGTGCCAGTAGTGCGCGAGGGGACAGCAATTACGAGCAGTACTTC
CASSARGDSNYEQYF
>.|TRBV13|TRBJ2-7|TRBD2
TGTGCCAGCAGCCCACTTCCCGGGACTAGCGGTCCCTACGAGCAGTACTTC
CASSPLPGTSGPYEQYF
>.|TRBV3-1/TRBV3-2|TRBJ2-1|TRBD2
TGTGCCAGCAGCCCAGGGACTAGTATGAATGAGCAGTTCTTC
CASSPGTSMNEQFF
>.|TRBV5-1|TRBJ1-1|.
TGCGCCAGCAGCGGCGGGTCAACGAACACTGAAGCTTTCTTT
CASSGGSTNTEAFF
>.|TRBV27|TRBJ1-6|TRBD1
TGTGCCAGCAGTCCCAGGGGGTATAATTCACCCCTCCACTTT
CASSPRGYNSPLHF
>.|TRBV7-2|TRBJ2-1|TRBD2
TGTGCCAGCAGCTCTCCGGGACTAGCGGGGGGTAACAATGAGCAGTTCTTC
CASSSPGLAGGNNEQFF
>.|TRBV7-8|TRBJ2-7|.
TGTGCCAGCACCCCGTCCGAGCTAGCCTACGAGCAGTACTTC
CASTPSELAYEQYF
>.|TRBV7-2|TRBJ1-1|TRBD1
TGTGCCAGCAGCTTGGACAGGGGGCAGACTGAAGCTTTCTTT
CASSLDRGQTEAFF
>.|TRBV14|TRBJ1-2|.
TGTGCCAGCAGCCAAGCCGGGAACTATGGCTACACCTTC
CASSQAGNYGYTF
>.|TRBV7-3|TRBJ2-3|.
TGTGCCAGCAGCTTAAGCGGGATAAGCACAGATACGCAGTATTTT
CASSLSGISTDTQYF
>once|TRBV7-2|TRBJ2-7|.
TGTGCCAGCAGCGTGCGCCAAACTTCCTACGAGCAGTACTTC
CASSVRQTSYEQYF
>.|TRBV6-5|TRBJ1-5|.
TGTGCCAGCAGTTACGGGCCGGATCAGCCCCAGCATTTT
CASSYGPDQPQHF
>.|TRBV3-1/TRBV3-2|TRBJ1-4|.
TGTGCCAGCAGCCAAGACGGACTCCCTAATGAAAAACTGTTTTTT
CASSQDGLPNEKLFF
>.|TRBV6-5|TRBJ1-2|.
TGTGCCAGCAGAGGTCCCGGGGACTATGGCTACACCTTC
CASRGPGDYGYTF
>.|TRBV25-1|TRBJ1-2|TRBD1
TGTGCCAGCAGTAAGGGACAGGCGACTTTTGGTGGCTACACCTTC
CASSKGQATFGGYTF
>.|TRBV19|TRBJ2-3|TRBD2
TGTGCCAGTAGAACTAGCGGGGGCACAGATACGCAGTATTTT
CASRTSGGTDTQYF
>.|TRBV9|TRBJ2-1|TRBD2
TGTGCCAGCAGCGTCACTAGCGGGAGGGCCCTCGAGCAGTTCTTC
CASSVTSGRALEQFF
>.|TRBV7-2|TRBJ1-2|.
TGTGCCAGCAGCTTAAGGGGGGGACAAACCTATGGCTACACCTTC
CASSLRGGQTYGYTF
>once|TRBV9|TRBJ1-1|TRBD1
TGTGCCAGCAGCGTAGAACAGGGGGAAGCTTTCTTT
CASSVEQGEAFF
>.|TRBV6-5|TRBJ1-2|.
TGTGCCAGCAGTTACTCCGCTAATTATGGCTACACCTTC
CASSYSANYGYTF
>.|TRBV4-1|TRBJ2-3|.
TGCGCCAGCAGCCAAGATGACTATAGCACAGATACGCAGTATTTT
CASSQDDYSTDTQYF
>.|TRBV6-5|TRBJ1-4|.
TGTGCCAGCAGTTCGGGACAATATAATGAAAAACTGTTTTTT
CASSSGQYNEKLFF
>.|TRBV29-1|TRBJ2-1|TRBD1
TGCAGCGTCCACCCCGGGACAGGTATGAATGAGCAGTTCTTC
CSVHPGTGMNEQFF
>.|TRBV5-8|TRBJ2-1|TRBD2
TGTGCCAGCAGCTCCCCTCTAGCGGGAGTTTTCCATGAGCAGTTCTTC
CASSSPLAGVFHEQFF
>.|TRBV4-3|TRBJ2-3|.
TGCGCCAGCAGCCTCCCTCCGCACGAGGGGGGCACAGATACGCAGTATTTT
CASSLPPHEGGTDTQYF
>.|TRBV7-3|TRBJ2-1|.
TGTGCCAGCAGCCCCCTTCCTACCCCTAACAATGAGCAGTTCTTC
CASSPLPTPNNEQFF
>.|TRBV12-3/TRBV12-4|TRBJ1-1|.
TGTGCCAGCACTACTATCAGGGGCTCTGAAGCTTTCTTT
CASTTIRGSEAFF
>.|TRBV2|TRBJ1-2|.
TGTGCCAGCAGTGAAGCACAGGCCTTCTATGGCTACACCTTC
CASSEAQAFYGYTF
>.|TRBV3-1/TRBV3-2|TRBJ1-2|.
TGTGCCAGCAGCCCAATACAGGGACGGGGCTACACCTTC
CASSPIQGRGYTF
>.|TRBV7-8|TRBJ1-4|.
TGTGCCAGCAGCCGACAGACTTCAAGTGAAAAACTGTTTTTT
CASSRQTSSEKLFF
>few|TRBV5-1|TRBJ2-7|.
TGCGCCAGCAGCTTGGGGCCTGGTCCCTACGAGCAGTACTTC
CASSLGPGPYEQYF
>.|TRBV7-7|TRBJ2-1|.
TGTGCTAGCAGCTTAGAACCGGACAATGAGCAGTTCTTC
CASSLEPDNEQFF
>.|TRBV4-2|TRBJ2-1|.
TGTGCCAGCAGCCAAGATTTCGGCTCCTACAATGAGCAGTTCTTC
CASSQDFGSYNEQFF